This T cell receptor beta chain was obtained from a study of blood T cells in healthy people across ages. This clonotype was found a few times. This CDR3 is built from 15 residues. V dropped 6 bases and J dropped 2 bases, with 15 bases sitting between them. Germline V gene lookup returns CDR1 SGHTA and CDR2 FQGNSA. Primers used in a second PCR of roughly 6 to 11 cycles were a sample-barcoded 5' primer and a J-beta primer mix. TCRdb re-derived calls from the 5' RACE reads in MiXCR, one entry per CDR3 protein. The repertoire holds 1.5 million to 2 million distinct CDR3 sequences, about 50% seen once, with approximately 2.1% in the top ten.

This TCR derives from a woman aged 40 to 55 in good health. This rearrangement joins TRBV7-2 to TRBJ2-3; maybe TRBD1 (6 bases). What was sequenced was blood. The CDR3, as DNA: TGTGCCAGCAGTACCCAGGGGATGTACACAGATACGCAGTATTTT. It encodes CASSTQGMYTDTQYF.